The clone carrying this T cell receptor (beta chain) was observed a few times. Its antigen is unknown. These data belong to a study of T cell repertoires in cytomegalovirus infection. TCRdb independently ran MiXCR on the reads; one entry per CDR3 protein. The table lists 700,000 to 950,000 distinct CDR3 sequences, approximately 30% of them singletons. The sequencing used cultured CD8+ T cells from PBMCs, collected from culture after CMV antigen stimulation. The origin of this receptor is a human donor in good health (CMV status not recorded). Some clones in this sample may be carry-over from other donors' samples.

In nucleotides, the CDR3 is TGTGCCAGCAATCCAGGGAGGGACGCTGAAGCTTTCTTT. Residues: CASNPGRDAEAFF. The chain couples TRBV5-6 to TRBJ1-1; D might be TRBD1 (5 bases). Germline loops: CDR1 SGHDT, CDR2 YYEEEE. Trimming removed 6 bases at V and 6 bases at J, with 15 bases between. The length of the CDR3 is 13 residues.